The next 3 T cell receptor beta chains were all read from a single sample in a study of beta chain features in type 1 diabetes. Sequencing targeted expressed TCRB transcripts, as all isolated RNA had been reverse transcribed. Produced via immunoSEQ multiplex PCR; TCRdb's table is partial and in-frame only. The sample includes around 400,000 clones, more than 13% seen only once; the top ten take approximately 0.02%. Material: naive CD4+ T cells from blood. All receptors derive from a woman aged 18-29 years in good health.

The chain joins TRBV5-6 to TRBJ2-7; D possibly corresponds to TRBD1 (5 bases). The CDR3 extends over 15 amino acids. With 4 bases removed from V and 4 bases from J, the gap between germline ends came to 18 bases. Germline CDR1 reads SGHDT; CDR2 reads YYEEEE. This chain's CDR3 is CASSPQPGRGYEQYF. DNA of the CDR3: TGTGCCAGCAGCCCACAACCAGGAAGGGGATACGAGCAGTACTTC. The whole variable domain, remainder taken from reference TRBV5-6 and TRBJ2-7, is DAGVTQSPTHLIKTRGQQVTLRCSPKSGHDTVSWYQQALGQGPQFIFQYYEEEERQRGNFPDRFSGHQFPNYSSELNVNALLLGDSALYLCASSPQPGRGYEQYFGPGTRLTVT.

CDR3 loop: CASSLQVSSVQPQHF. CDR3 DNA sequence: TGTGCCAGCAGCCTCCAGGTCAGTTCGGTTCAGCCCCAGCATTTT. The V and J genes are TRBV5-6 and TRBJ1-5; D gene uncertain. CDR3 length: 15 amino acids. From germline, CDR1 is SGHDT and CDR2 YYEEEE. Trimming took off 4 bases at V and 6 bases at J, with 17 bases between the two ends.

This chain links TRBV7-2 with TRBJ1-4; the match to TRBD1 covers 8 bases. With V trimmed by 5 bases and J by 7 bases, 9 bases remained unmatched. This CDR3 is 15 amino acids long. Germline V gene sequence: CDR1 SGHTA, CDR2 FQGNSA. The CDR3 protein is CASSTQGARGEKLFF. CDR3 in DNA: TGTGCCAGCAGCACTCAGGGGGCGCGGGGTGAAAAACTGTTTTTT.